What follows are 12 T cell receptor beta chains derived from one specimen sequenced in a study of blood T cell repertoires in COVID-19 (dated by TCRdb to 2020 to 2021). The library was built by means of the immunoSEQ multiplex PCR assay. The source is immuneACCESS, and TCRdb retained only in-frame sequences with V and J called. Part of the clones is not carried over; for the studies checked, unresolved V genes explain less than half of this, and the remainder is unexplained. This sample holds approximately 100,000 clones; 85% to 90% were observed only once. Over 15% of the sample belongs to the ten largest clones. Sequences were obtained from peripheral blood. These receptor sequences come from a human donor with acute or convalescent COVID-19. The donor label of this sample is uncertain.

The V call is TRBV5-1, the J call TRBJ2-5, with a tentative D call TRBD1 (6 bases). The CDR3 totals 15 residues. The V end was cut by 0 bases, the J end by 5 bases, with 14 bases between. Germline V CDR1 and CDR2: SGHRS, YFSETQ. The CDR3 nucleotides read TGCGCCAGCAGCTTGGCAGGGGCGGTTGGGGAGACCCAGTACTTC. This sequence encodes CASSLAGAVGETQYF.

The rearrangement joins TRBV28 to TRBJ1-2; D unclear. The V gene lost 8 bases and the J gene lost 7 bases, with 17 bases spanning the gap. Germline assignment: CDR1 MDHEN and CDR2 SYDVKM. CDR3 length: 13 residues. Here the CDR3 reads CASGSVPFAGYTF. The CDR3 region has the DNA TGTGCCAGCGGTAGCGTCCCCTTTGCTGGCTACACCTTC.

The chain combines TRBV28 with TRBJ2-1; D uncertain. CDR1 is MDHEN, CDR2 SYDVKM, per germline. The ends were cut back, 5 bases at V and 0 bases at J, with 8 bases in the middle. CDR3 length equals 14 residues. CDR3 nucleotide sequence: TGTGCCAGCAGTCCCCCCATCTCCTACAATGAGCAGTTCTTC. Protein: CASSPPISYNEQFF.

The genes are TRBV5-1 and TRBJ1-3; the match to TRBD1 covers 9 bases. Germline lookup yields CDR1 SGHRS and CDR2 YFSETQ. Losses at the gene ends were 4 bases for V and 2 bases for J; bases not matched to a gene: 7. The CDR3 has 16 amino acids. CDR3 DNA sequence: TGCGCCAGCAGCAACTCCGGGACAGGGACTGGAAACACCATATATTTT. This codes for CASSNSGTGTGNTIYF.

The rearrangement links TRBV7-2 to TRBJ1-5, with TRBD1 matching over 7 bases. The CDR3 sequence is 13 residues long. Germline V gene data show CDR1 as SGHTA and CDR2 as FQGNSA. After removal of 6 bases from V and 6 bases from J, the junction contained 5 bases not matched to a gene. The CDR3 nucleotides read TGTGCCAGCAGTCAGGGGGTTGGTCAGCCCCAGCATTTT. As protein: CASSQGVGQPQHF.

The genes are TRBV5-6 and TRBJ1-2, with 7 bases that match TRBD1. The CDR3 runs to 14 residues. Germline trimming cut 3 bases from V and 4 bases from J; bases unmatched to any gene: 6. CDR1 SGHDT and CDR2 YYEEEE come from the germline V gene. The CDR3 DNA sequence: TGTGCCAGCAGCTGGGGGACAGATTCCTATGGCTACACCTTC. Translating gives CASSWGTDSYGYTF.

V usage is TRBV13 and J usage is TRBJ2-1; possibly TRBD2 for D (6 bases). From germline, CDR1 is PRHDT and CDR2 FYEKMQ (reference sequence). CDR3 length equals 17 residues. V gave up 2 bases and J gave up 5 bases, with 19 bases separating them. CDR3 DNA: TGTGCCAGCAGCTTAATTTCTAGCGAGCGATCGGACAATGAGCAGTTCTTC. Its protein is CASSLISSERSDNEQFF.

In this sample, this clone turned up a few times. The chain employs TRBV27 and TRBJ2-7; TRBD2 agrees at 12 bases. The CDR3 length is 16 residues. The V gene's germline CDR1 is MNHEY and CDR2 SMNVEV (reference sequence). The ends lost 8 bases at V and 3 bases at J; junction bases unmatched: 11. This CDR3 reads CASGLTSGGMSYEQYF. In DNA, the CDR3 is TGTGCCAGCGGCTTAACTAGCGGGGGGATGAGCTACGAGCAGTACTTC.

V usage is TRBV7-8 and J usage is TRBJ1-5, with TRBD1 matching 8 bases. The CDR3 spans 20 residues. Germline-derived CDR1 and CDR2 are SGHVS and FQNEAQ. V was clipped by 5 bases and J by 1 base; unmatched bases: 19. The CDR3 DNA reads TGTGCCAGCAGCCTACGGGGGGACAGGCTTAAACGGGGGAGCAATCAGCCCCAGCATTTT. Amino acid sequence: CASSLRGDRLKRGSNQPQHF.

V gene TRBV7-9 combines with J gene TRBJ1-5; weak D call: TRBD1 (6 bases). The CDR3 contains 14 residues. Germline values: CDR1 SEHNR, CDR2 FQNEAQ (reference sequence). Deletions cut 5 bases from V and 1 base from J, with 9 bases between. The CDR3 is CASSQDRSNQPQHF. The CDR3 DNA follows: TGTGCCAGCAGCCAGGACAGAAGCAATCAGCCCCAGCATTTT. Full variable domain (missing parts from reference TRBV7-9 and TRBJ1-5): DTGVSQNPRHKITKRGQNVTFRCDPISEHNRLYWYRQTLGQGPEFLTYFQNEAQLEKSRLLSDRFSAERPKGSFSTLEIQRTEQGDSAMYLCASSQDRSNQPQHFGDGTRLSIL.

This clone showed up just once. The chain links TRBV27 to TRBJ2-2; tentative D call: TRBD1 (6 bases). This CDR3 has 15 amino acids. V lost 3 bases to trimming and J lost 3 bases, with 11 bases between them. Per germline, CDR1 MNHEY and CDR2 SMNVEV (reference sequence). CDR3: CASSLDTGYTGELFF. The CDR3, as DNA: TGTGCCAGCAGTTTGGATACAGGGTACACCGGGGAGCTGTTTTTT.

The chain couples TRBV12-5 to TRBJ1-4, with TRBD1 as a possible D gene (6 bases). Trimming removed 3 bases from V and 8 bases from J, with 16 bases in between. Germline CDR1 and CDR2: LGHNT and FRNRAP. This CDR3 contains 15 residues. The DNA of the CDR3 is TGTGCTAGTGGTTTCGCAGGGGTTGAGTTGGAAAAACTGTTTTTT. This gives the protein CASGFAGVELEKLFF.